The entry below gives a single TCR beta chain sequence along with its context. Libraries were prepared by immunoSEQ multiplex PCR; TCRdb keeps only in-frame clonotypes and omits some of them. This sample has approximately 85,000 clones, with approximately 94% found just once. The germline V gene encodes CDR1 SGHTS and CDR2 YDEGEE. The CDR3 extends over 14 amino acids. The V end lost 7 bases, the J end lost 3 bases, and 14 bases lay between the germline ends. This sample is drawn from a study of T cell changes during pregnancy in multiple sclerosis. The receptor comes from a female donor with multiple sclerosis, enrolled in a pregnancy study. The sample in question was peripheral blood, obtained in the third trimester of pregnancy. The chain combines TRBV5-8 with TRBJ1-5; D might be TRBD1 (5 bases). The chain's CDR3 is CASRERQTNQPQHF. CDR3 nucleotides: TGTGCCAGCCGCGAAAGACAGACCAATCAGCCCCAGCATTTT.